A single TCR beta chain is shown here with its context. The data originate from a study of blood T cell repertoires in COVID-19. Study context: The United States, Italy and Spain supplied acute and convalescent COVID-19 samples. PBMCs, B-cell-depleted T cells, or T cells were the source of the cDNA or gDNA that made up the material.

Germline CDR1 reads KGHSH; CDR2 reads LQKENI. The CDR3 extends over 13 amino acids. Trimming stripped 3 bases from V and 1 base from J, with 6 bases between. Authors' methods: Estimation of nucleated cell counts was performed using reference gene primer amplification. TCRdb keeps only in-frame clones here, not all; method: immunoSEQ multiplex PCR. The V and J calls and clone size were taken over from that table, and D and trimming were inferred from the DNA. Of nearly 90,000 clones listed, more than 70% are singletons. Sequenced: peripheral blood. The chain is built from TRBV18 and TRBJ1-1; no clear D gene. This TCR was recovered from a man aged 60 to 69 with acute or convalescent COVID-19. The CDR3: CASSPAENTEAFF. The CDR3 nucleotides are TGTGCCAGCTCACCGGCAGAGAACACTGAAGCTTTCTTT.